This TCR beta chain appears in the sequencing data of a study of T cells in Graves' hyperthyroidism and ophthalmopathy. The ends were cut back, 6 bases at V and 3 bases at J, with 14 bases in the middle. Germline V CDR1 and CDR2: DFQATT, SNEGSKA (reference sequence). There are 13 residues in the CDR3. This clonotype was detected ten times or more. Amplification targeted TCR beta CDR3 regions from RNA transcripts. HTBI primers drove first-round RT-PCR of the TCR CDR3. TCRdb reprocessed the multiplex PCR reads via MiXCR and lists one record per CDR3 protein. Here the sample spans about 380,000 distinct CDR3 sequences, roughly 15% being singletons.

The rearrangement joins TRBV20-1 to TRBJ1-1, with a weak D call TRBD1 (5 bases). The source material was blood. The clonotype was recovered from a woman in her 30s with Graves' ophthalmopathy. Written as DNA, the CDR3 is TGCAGTGCCTCGTGGGGGGGTTACACTGAAGCTTTCTTT. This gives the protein CSASWGGYTEAFF.